Listed here are 26 T cell receptor beta chains from one sample, sequenced in a study of shared clonotypes between healthy human individuals. The protocol was immunoSEQ multiplex PCR, while the TCRdb copy is restricted to in-frame clones and leaves out a portion. The sample shows around 450,000 clones, roughly 80% of them seen only once. Sample: PBMCs. Source of these receptors: a woman aged 40 to 50 in good health. Some clones in this sample may be carry-over from other donors' samples.

The chain links TRBV4-1 to TRBJ2-3; D unclear. V lost 4 bases to trimming and J lost 0 bases, with 11 bases between them. The CDR3 contains 15 residues. CDR1 is MGHRA and CDR2 is YSYEKL in the germline V gene. CDR3 bases: TGCGCCAGCAGCCTTATACTATCTAGCACAGATACGCAGTATTTT. Translated, it gives CASSLILSSTDTQYF.

The chain uses TRBV2 and TRBJ1-2; tentatively, D is TRBD1 (6 bases). Trimming pared 2 bases from V and 3 bases from J, leaving 7 bases between. The V gene's germline CDR1 is SNHLY and CDR2 FYNNEI. The CDR3 is 13 residues long. CDR3 in DNA: TGTGCCAGCAGTGAAAACAGGGACTATGGCTACACCTTC. Protein product: CASSENRDYGYTF.

The chain couples TRBV4-3 to TRBJ1-5; unclear D gene. V lost 0 bases, J lost 6 bases, and 12 bases lay in between. CDR3 length equals 15 residues. Germline assignment: CDR1 LGHNA and CDR2 YSLEER. Here the CDR3 reads CASSQDWRSSQPQHF. The CDR3 region has the DNA TGCGCCAGCAGCCAAGATTGGCGGAGTAGTCAGCCCCAGCATTTT.

V and J are TRBV4-3 and TRBJ2-1; a weak D match, TRBD1 (7 bases). V lost 4 bases to trimming and J lost 6 bases, with 10 bases between them. CDR3 size: 13 residues. Germline V gene sequence: CDR1 LGHNA, CDR2 YSLEER. CDR3 amino acids: CASSPGGGNEQFF. CDR3 sequence (DNA): TGCGCCAGCAGCCCAGGGGGAGGCAATGAGCAGTTCTTC.

The chain uses TRBV7-3 and TRBJ2-7; TRBD1 is a possible D gene (5 bases). Trimming took off 2 bases at V and 6 bases at J, with 11 bases between the two ends. This CDR3 comprises 13 residues. Germline loops: CDR1 SGHTA, CDR2 FQGTGA. Here the CDR3 DNA reads TGTGCCAGCAGCTTAGGGGCCAATGGCGAGCAGTACTTC. Its translation: CASSLGANGEQYF. Combining the CDR3 with reference TRBV7-3 and TRBJ2-7 gives the whole variable domain GAGVSQTPSNKVTEKGKYVELRCDPISGHTALYWYRQSLGQGPEFLIYFQGTGAADDSGLPNDRFFAVRPEGSVSTLKIQRTERGDSAVYLCASSLGANGEQYFGPGTRLTVT.

This clone has only a few counts. The same CDR3 arises from other DNA sequences in this sample as well. The V gene is TRBV18, the J gene TRBJ2-7, with 8 bases that match TRBD2. V shed 2 bases and J 2 bases; nucleotides not matched to a gene: 2. The CDR3 runs 14 residues. Germline V CDR1 and CDR2: KGHSH, LQKENI. The CDR3 spells CASSPAGGPYEQYF. The CDR3, as DNA: TGTGCCAGCTCACCAGCGGGAGGCCCCTACGAGCAGTACTTC. Full variable domain (remainder filled in from reference TRBV18 and TRBJ2-7): NAGVMQNPRHLVRRRGQEARLRCSPMKGHSHVYWYRQLPEEGLKFMVYLQKENIIDESGMPKERFSAEFPKEGPSILRIQQVVRGDSAAYFCASSPAGGPYEQYFGPGTRLTVT.

The chain combines TRBV30 with TRBJ2-1; D might be TRBD1 (6 bases). V gave up 2 bases and J gave up 6 bases, with 17 bases separating them. The CDR3 has 15 residues. Germline CDR1 is GTSNPN and CDR2 is SVGIG (reference sequence). The CDR3 nucleotides are TGTGCCTGGAGTAGGCGGACGCCCAGGGGCAATGAGCAGTTCTTC. Amino acids: CAWSRRTPRGNEQFF.

This clone was seen ten or more times. The chain uses TRBV7-9 and TRBJ1-1; possible D gene TRBD1, 6 bases. Germline V lookup: CDR1 SEHNR, CDR2 FQNEAQ (reference sequence). The V end lost 5 bases, the J end lost 2 bases, and 15 bases lay between the germline ends. The CDR3 has 15 residues. The CDR3 coding sequence is TGTGCCAGCAGCCCACCGGGGGGGCGCAACACTGAAGCTTTCTTT. The encoded protein is CASSPPGGRNTEAFF.

This chain uses TRBV19 with TRBJ2-7; TRBD2 might be the D (6 bases). The germline CDR1 and CDR2 sequences are LNHDA and SQIVND (reference sequence). The CDR3 covers 15 residues. The ends were cut back, 7 bases at V and 5 bases at J, with 21 bases in the middle. CDR3 residues: CASMGERDSTNEQYF. CDR3 DNA sequence: TGTGCCAGTATGGGGGAGAGGGACTCTACCAACGAGCAGTACTTC.

V gene TRBV18 combines with J gene TRBJ1-2, with D unclear. Trimming took 0 bases from V and 4 from J, leaving 12 bases between them. The CDR3 totals 15 residues. Per the germline V gene, CDR1 is KGHSH and CDR2 is LQKENI. CDR3 sequence reads: CASSPPVEGPYGYTF. CDR3 DNA sequence: TGTGCCAGCTCACCACCGGTCGAGGGTCCCTATGGCTACACCTTC. Using reference TRBV18 and TRBJ1-2 for the parts outside the CDR3, the full variable domain is NAGVMQNPRHLVRRRGQEARLRCSPMKGHSHVYWYRQLPEEGLKFMVYLQKENIIDESGMPKERFSAEFPKEGPSILRIQQVVRGDSAAYFCASSPPVEGPYGYTFGSGTRLTVV.

V usage is TRBV7-9 and J usage is TRBJ2-7; D is perhaps TRBD2 (6 bases). CDR1 is SEHNR, CDR2 FQNEAQ, per germline (reference sequence). V lost 4 bases and J lost 2, with 15 bases in between. The CDR3 consists of 15 residues. In nucleotides, the CDR3 is TGTGCCAGCAGCTGGCAGTTGGGCGGGGCCTACGAGCAGTACTTC. Translating it yields CASSWQLGGAYEQYF.

About this clone itself: Other nucleotide sequences in the sample specify the same CDR3. The V and J genes are TRBV11-3 and TRBJ2-1, with 12 bases identical to TRBD2. Trimming cost V 5 bases and J 7 bases; bases outside gene matches: 6. Germline V CDR1 and CDR2: SGHNT, YENEEA. The CDR3 covers 15 residues. DNA of the CDR3: TGTGCCAGCAGCCAAGGACTAGCGGGACATAATGAGCAGTTCTTC. Protein: CASSQGLAGHNEQFF.

The rearrangement joins TRBV5-1 to TRBJ2-7; a possible D gene is TRBD2 (6 bases). Germline V gene lookup returns CDR1 SGHRS and CDR2 YFSETQ. The germline V and J ends were trimmed by 4 bases and 2 bases, with 16 bases remaining between them. This CDR3 comprises 15 residues. CDR3: CASSPVAGQTYEQYF. CDR3 sequence (DNA): TGCGCCAGCAGCCCGGTCGCGGGGCAAACCTACGAGCAGTACTTC. The complete variable domain, with remaining parts taken from reference TRBV5-1 and TRBJ2-7, reads KAGVTQTPRYLIKTRGQQVTLSCSPISGHRSVSWYQQTPGQGLQFLFEYFSETQRNKGNFPGRFSGRQFSNSRSEMNVSTLELGDSALYLCASSPVAGQTYEQYFGPGTRLTVT.

This chain uses TRBV11-2 with TRBJ2-2; 8 bases are a match to TRBD2. The CDR3 extends over 17 amino acids. Germline V CDR1 and CDR2: SGHAT, FQNNGV. V trimming: 4 bases; J trimming: 8 bases; junction bases outside the gene matches: 15. The CDR3 loop is CASSSNGGLAGLGELFF. The CDR3 DNA is TGTGCCAGCAGCTCGAACGGAGGGCTAGCGGGCCTTGGGGAGCTGTTTTTT.

In this sample, this clone turned up once. The chain uses TRBV18 and TRBJ2-3; D is uncertain. Germline loops: CDR1 KGHSH, CDR2 LQKENI. This CDR3 spans 12 amino acids. V was trimmed by 6 bases and J by 4 bases, leaving 8 bases between them. CDR3 amino acids: CASSPQADTQYF. DNA of the CDR3: TGTGCCAGCTCCCCCCAGGCAGATACGCAGTATTTT.

The rearrangement uses TRBV7-9 and TRBJ1-2, with 9 positions matching TRBD1. The junction had 0 bases not matched to a gene; V was cut back by 4 bases and J by 0 bases. The CDR3 contains 14 residues. Germline V CDR1 and CDR2: SEHNR, FQNEAQ (reference sequence). The CDR3 DNA sequence: TGTGCCAGCAGCTGGACAGGGGCTAACTATGGCTACACCTTC. It yields the protein CASSWTGANYGYTF.

The rearrangement uses TRBV2 and TRBJ2-7; D uncertain. Trimming took 5 bases from V and 0 from J, leaving 8 bases between them. CDR1 and CDR2 from the germline V gene are SNHLY and FYNNEI. The CDR3 runs to 13 residues. The CDR3 sequence: CASSFPGSYEQYF. For the CDR3, the DNA is TGTGCCAGCAGTTTTCCGGGCTCCTACGAGCAGTACTTC.

About this clone itself: Only one base separates this from a far larger clonotype, so it likely reflects a read error. This chain joins TRBV28 and TRBJ2-7, with TRBD1 as a possible D gene (6 bases). In germline, CDR1 is MDHEN, CDR2 SYDVKM. The CDR3 loop spans 16 amino acids. Trimming stripped 4 bases from V and 6 bases from J, with 22 bases between. Written as DNA, the CDR3 is TGTGCCAGCAGTTCCAGGGGCCCTCCCTCTGAGTTCGAGCAGTACTTC. Translating it yields CASSSRGPPSEFEQYF.

J is TRBJ2-3 and V is TRBV7-9, with 10 bases fitting TRBD2. The trim removed 3 bases at V and 6 bases at J, leaving 9 bases unmatched. From germline, CDR1 is SEHNR and CDR2 FQNEAQ (reference sequence). The CDR3 loop spans 16 amino acids. The CDR3 region is CASSFGTSAIQDTQYF. The DNA for the CDR3 is TGTGCCAGCAGCTTTGGGACTAGCGCGATCCAGGATACGCAGTATTTT.

CDR3 sequence: CASSPGTGSQETQYF. CDR3 bases: TGTGCCAGCTCGCCCGGGACAGGGTCCCAAGAGACCCAGTACTTC. The V and J genes are TRBV18 and TRBJ2-5; 9 bases match TRBD1. This CDR3 spans 15 amino acids. The junction had 6 bases not matched to a gene; V was cut back by 6 bases and J by 1 base. Germline V gives CDR1 KGHSH, CDR2 LQKENI.

This chain connects TRBV10-3 to TRBJ1-6; tentative D call: TRBD1 (6 bases). CDR3 length: 17 residues. Germline CDR1 is ENHRY and CDR2 is SYGVKD. The V end lost 0 bases, the J end lost 6 bases, and 15 bases lay between the germline ends. As DNA, the CDR3 is TGTGCCATCAGTGAGTCGGACAGTCTTGGCTCTAATTCACCCCTCCACTTT. It translates to CAISESDSLGSNSPLHF.

The chain recombines TRBV5-5 with TRBJ2-3; 8 bases map to TRBD2. The CDR3 is 14 residues long. J lost 6 bases, V lost 4 bases, and 7 bases had no gene match. CDR1 SGHKS and CDR2 YYEKEE come from the germline V gene (reference sequence). The CDR3 loop reads CASSRTSLGDTQYF. In DNA form, the CDR3 reads TGTGCCAGCAGCCGGACTAGCCTCGGGGATACGCAGTATTTT.

As for this clone: A junction end diverges from the germline sequence, so it may reflect a read error. The chain carries TRBV20-1 and TRBJ2-7, with a weak D call TRBD1 (6 bases). The length of the CDR3 is 10 residues. Germline V gives CDR1 DFQATT, CDR2 SNEGSKA (reference sequence). This chain's CDR3 is CSAPSRTELF. CDR3 coding DNA: TGCAGTGCTCCAAGTCGGACAGAACTCTTC.

Note on this clone: The DNA is omitted, as the CDR3 cannot be located on it reliably, and the CDR3 follows TCRdb's listing. The chain recombines TRBV4-2 with TRBJ1-5. The CDR3 length is 17 residues, termini included. Germline CDR1 and CDR2: LGHNA and YNFKEQ. The CDR3 sequence is CASSQVLGGRAGQPQHF.

CDR3 in amino acids: CASSFRDVHEQYF. The CDR3 DNA follows: TGTGCCAGCAGTTTCCGGGACGTACACGAGCAGTACTTC. The chain couples TRBV28 to TRBJ2-7; possibly TRBD1 or TRBD2 for D (5 bases each). Trimming took off 3 bases at V and 5 bases at J, with 11 bases between the two ends. The CDR3 is 13 amino acids. CDR1 is MDHEN and CDR2 is SYDVKM in the germline V gene.

This clone was counted a single time. The V and J genes are TRBV28 and TRBJ2-5; TRBD2 matches 10 bases. The J call may be wrong; the DNA end is better matched by TRBJ2-7. CDR1 is MDHEN and CDR2 is SYDVKM in the germline V gene. This CDR3 region has 20 residues. DNA for the CDR3: TGTGCCAGCAGCGCCCTTCCAGGGGGCTCTAGGGGACTAGCGAGCTACGAGCAGTACTTC. Protein: CASSALPGGSRGLASYEQYF.